This T cell receptor beta chain originates from a study of OX40 agonist ivuxolimab in advanced cancers. Study-level background: Patients were dosed with the agonistic anti-OX40 (CD134) antibody ivuxolimab.

This table comes from immunoSEQ multiplex PCR, and its TCRdb copy is limited to in-frame clones, with some not included. This repertoire shows fewer than 90,000 clones, around nine tenths found once; its top ten account for around 2.8%. Germline trimming cut 4 bases from V and 4 bases from J; bases unmatched to any gene: 2. Looked up from germline, CDR1 is SGHRS and CDR2 is YFSETQ. The CDR3 loop spans 14 amino acids. This sequence originates from an adult with an advanced solid tumor such as melanoma, head and neck, liver or kidney cancer. The chain employs TRBV5-1 and TRBJ2-2; 9 nucleotides agree with TRBD1. This specimen consisted of CD4+ or CD8+ T cells sorted from blood, obtained in a trial of the OX40 agonist ivuxolimab. The DNA for the CDR3 is TGCGCCAGCAGCCTGGGACAGGGCACCGGGGAGCTGTTTTTT. It translates to CASSLGQGTGELFF.